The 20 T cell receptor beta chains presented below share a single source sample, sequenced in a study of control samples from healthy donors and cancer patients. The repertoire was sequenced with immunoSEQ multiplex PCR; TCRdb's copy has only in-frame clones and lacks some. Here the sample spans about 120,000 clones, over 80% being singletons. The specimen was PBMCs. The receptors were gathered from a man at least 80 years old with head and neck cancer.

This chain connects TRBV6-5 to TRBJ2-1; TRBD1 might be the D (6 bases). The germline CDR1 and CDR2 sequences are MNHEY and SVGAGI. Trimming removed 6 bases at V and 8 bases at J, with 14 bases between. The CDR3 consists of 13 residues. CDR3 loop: CASREYRAHEQFF. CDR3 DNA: TGTGCCAGCAGGGAGTACAGGGCCCATGAGCAGTTCTTC.

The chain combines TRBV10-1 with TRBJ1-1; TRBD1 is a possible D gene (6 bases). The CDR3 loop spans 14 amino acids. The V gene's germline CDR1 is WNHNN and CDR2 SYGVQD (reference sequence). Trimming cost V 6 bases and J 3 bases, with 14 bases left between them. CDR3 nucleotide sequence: TGCGCCAGCAGGAGGGGGGTACTGGACACTGAAGCTTTCTTT. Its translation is CASRRGVLDTEAFF.

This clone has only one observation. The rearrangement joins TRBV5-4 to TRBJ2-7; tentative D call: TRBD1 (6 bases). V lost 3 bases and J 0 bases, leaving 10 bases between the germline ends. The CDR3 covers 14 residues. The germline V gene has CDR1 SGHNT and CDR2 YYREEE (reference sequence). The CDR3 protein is CASSSQGFSYEQYF. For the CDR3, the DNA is TGTGCCAGCAGCTCACAGGGCTTCTCCTACGAGCAGTACTTC. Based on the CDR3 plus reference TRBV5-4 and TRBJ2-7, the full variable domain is ETGVTQSPTHLIKTRGQQVTLRCSSQSGHNTVSWYQQALGQGPQFIFQYYREEENGRGNFPPRFSGLQFPNYSSELNVNALELDDSALYLCASSSQGFSYEQYFGPGTRLTVT.

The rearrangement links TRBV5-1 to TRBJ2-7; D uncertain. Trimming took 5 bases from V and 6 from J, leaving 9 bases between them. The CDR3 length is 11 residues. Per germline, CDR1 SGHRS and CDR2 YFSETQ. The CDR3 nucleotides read TGCGCCAGCAGACCCGTCCTCGAGCAGTACTTC. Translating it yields CASRPVLEQYF.

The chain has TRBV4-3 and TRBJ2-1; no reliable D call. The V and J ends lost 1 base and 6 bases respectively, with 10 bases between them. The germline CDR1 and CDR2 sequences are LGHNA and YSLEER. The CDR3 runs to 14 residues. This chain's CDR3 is CASSQGMERNEQFF. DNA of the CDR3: TGCGCCAGCAGCCAAGGGATGGAACGCAATGAGCAGTTCTTC.

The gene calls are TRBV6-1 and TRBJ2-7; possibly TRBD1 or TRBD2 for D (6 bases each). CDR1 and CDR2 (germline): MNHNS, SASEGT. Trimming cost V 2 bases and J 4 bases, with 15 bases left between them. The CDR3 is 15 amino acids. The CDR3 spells CASSEFWGAVYEQYF. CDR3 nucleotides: TGTGCCAGCAGTGAATTTTGGGGGGCAGTTTACGAGCAGTACTTC.

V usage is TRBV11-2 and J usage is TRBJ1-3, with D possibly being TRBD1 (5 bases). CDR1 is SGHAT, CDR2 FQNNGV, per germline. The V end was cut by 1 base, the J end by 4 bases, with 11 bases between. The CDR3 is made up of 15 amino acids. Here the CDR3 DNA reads TGTGCCAGCAGCTTAGGAAGGGGAATGGGAAACACCATATATTTT. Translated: CASSLGRGMGNTIYF.

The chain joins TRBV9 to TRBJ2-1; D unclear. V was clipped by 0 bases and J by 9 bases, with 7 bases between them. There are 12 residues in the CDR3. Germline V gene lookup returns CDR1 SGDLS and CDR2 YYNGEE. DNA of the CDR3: TGTGCCAGCAGCGTAGTAAACGGTGAGCAGTTCTTC. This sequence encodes CASSVVNGEQFF. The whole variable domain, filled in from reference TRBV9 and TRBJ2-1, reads DSGVTQTPKHLITATGQRVTLRCSPRSGDLSVYWYQQSLDQGLQFLIQYYNGEERAKGNILERFSAQQFPDLHSELNLSSLELGDSALYFCASSVVNGEQFFGPGTRLTVL.

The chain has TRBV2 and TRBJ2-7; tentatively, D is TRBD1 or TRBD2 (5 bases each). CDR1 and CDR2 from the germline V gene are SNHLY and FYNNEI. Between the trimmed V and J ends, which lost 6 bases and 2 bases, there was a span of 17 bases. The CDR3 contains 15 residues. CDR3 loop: CASSLSPGLAYEQYF. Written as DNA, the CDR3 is TGTGCCAGCAGCCTCAGTCCGGGGCTAGCCTACGAGCAGTACTTC.

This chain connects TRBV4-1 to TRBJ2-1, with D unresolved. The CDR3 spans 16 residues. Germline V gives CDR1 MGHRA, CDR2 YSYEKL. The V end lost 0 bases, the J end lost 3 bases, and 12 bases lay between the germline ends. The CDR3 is CASSQDRASLYNEQFF. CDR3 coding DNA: TGCGCCAGCAGCCAAGACCGAGCGAGCCTCTACAATGAGCAGTTCTTC.

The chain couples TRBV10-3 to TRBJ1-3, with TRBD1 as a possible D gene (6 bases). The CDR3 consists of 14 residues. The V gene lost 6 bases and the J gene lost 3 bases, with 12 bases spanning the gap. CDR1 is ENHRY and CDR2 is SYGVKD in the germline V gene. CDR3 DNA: TGTGCCATCAGCCCAGGGGCAGGTGGAAACACCATATATTTT. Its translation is CAISPGAGGNTIYF.

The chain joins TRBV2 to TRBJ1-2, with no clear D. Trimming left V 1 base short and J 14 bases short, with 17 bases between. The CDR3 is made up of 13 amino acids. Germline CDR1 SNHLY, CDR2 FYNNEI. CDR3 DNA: TGTGCCAGCAGTGAAGACTCTTCCCTCCCTAGTACCTTC. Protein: CASSEDSSLPSTF. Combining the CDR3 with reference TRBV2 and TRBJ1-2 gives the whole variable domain EPEVTQTPSHQVTQMGQEVILRCVPISNHLYFYWYRQILGQKVEFLVSFYNNEISEKSEIFDDQFSVERPDGSNFTLKIRSTKLEDSAMYFCASSEDSSLPSTFGSGTRLTVV.

The CDR3 reads CASSLGGLGTSGNTIYF. The CDR3 DNA reads TGTGCCAGCAGCTTAGGGGGTTTGGGGACCTCTGGAAACACCATATATTTT. This chain links TRBV7-9 with TRBJ1-3; TRBD1 might be the D (5 bases). This CDR3 spans 17 amino acids. Germline V gene sequence: CDR1 SEHNR, CDR2 FQNEAQ (reference sequence). V lost 1 base and J 0 bases, leaving 13 bases between the germline ends.

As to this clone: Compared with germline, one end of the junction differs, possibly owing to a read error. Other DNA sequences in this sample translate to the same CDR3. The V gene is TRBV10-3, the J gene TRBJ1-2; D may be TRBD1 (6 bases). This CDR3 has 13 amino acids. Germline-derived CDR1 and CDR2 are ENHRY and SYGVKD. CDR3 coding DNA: TGCGCCATCAAGATGGTGGGGGCGGGTGGCTACACCTTC. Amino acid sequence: CAIKMVGAGGYTF.

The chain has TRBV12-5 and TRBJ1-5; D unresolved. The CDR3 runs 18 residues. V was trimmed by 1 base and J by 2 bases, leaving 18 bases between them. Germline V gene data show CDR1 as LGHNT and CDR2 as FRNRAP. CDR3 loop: CASGLDRGGVRRNQPQHF. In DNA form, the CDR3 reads TGTGCTAGTGGTTTGGACAGAGGCGGGGTTCGACGCAATCAGCCCCAGCATTTT. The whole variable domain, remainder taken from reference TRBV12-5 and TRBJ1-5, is DARVTQTPRHKVTEMGQEVTMRCQPILGHNTVFWYRQTMMQGLELLAYFRNRAPLDDSGMPKDRFSAEMPDATLATLKIQPSEPRDSAVYFCASGLDRGGVRRNQPQHFGDGTRLSIL.

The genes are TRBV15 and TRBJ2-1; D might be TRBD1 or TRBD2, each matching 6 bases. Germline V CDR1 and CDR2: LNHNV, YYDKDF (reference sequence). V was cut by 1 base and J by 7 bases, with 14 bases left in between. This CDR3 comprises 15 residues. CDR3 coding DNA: TGTGCCACCAGCAGAGCCGGGGGCCCCAGTAATGAGCAGTTCTTC. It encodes CATSRAGGPSNEQFF.

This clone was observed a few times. The CDR3 region is CASSYGWGGGYTF. CDR3 coding DNA: TGTGCCAGCAGTTATGGCTGGGGTGGAGGCTACACCTTC. The chain joins TRBV6-5 to TRBJ1-2; D unresolved. Trimming cost V 3 bases and J 8 bases, with 13 bases left between them. The CDR3 has 13 residues. Germline CDR1 is MNHEY and CDR2 is SVGAGI.

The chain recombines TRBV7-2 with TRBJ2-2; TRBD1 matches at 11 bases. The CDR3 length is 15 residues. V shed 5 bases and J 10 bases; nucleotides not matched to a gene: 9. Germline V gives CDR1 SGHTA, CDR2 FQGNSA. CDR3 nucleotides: TGTGCCAGCAGCACCCAGGACAGGGGGCGCGTGGAGCTGTTTTTT. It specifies CASSTQDRGRVELFF.

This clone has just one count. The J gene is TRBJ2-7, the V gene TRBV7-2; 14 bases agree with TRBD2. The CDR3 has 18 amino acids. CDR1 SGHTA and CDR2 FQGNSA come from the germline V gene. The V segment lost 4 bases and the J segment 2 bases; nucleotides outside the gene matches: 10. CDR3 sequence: CASSSSGTSGRRAYEQYF. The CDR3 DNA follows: TGTGCCAGCAGCTCCTCCGGGACTAGCGGGAGAAGAGCCTACGAGCAGTACTTC.

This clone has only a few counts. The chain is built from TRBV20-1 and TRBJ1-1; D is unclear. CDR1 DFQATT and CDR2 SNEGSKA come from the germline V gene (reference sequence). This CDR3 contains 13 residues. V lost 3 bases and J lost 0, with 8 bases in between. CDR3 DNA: TGCAGTGCTAGTATTCTGTTGAACACTGAAGCTTTCTTT. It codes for CSASILLNTEAFF.